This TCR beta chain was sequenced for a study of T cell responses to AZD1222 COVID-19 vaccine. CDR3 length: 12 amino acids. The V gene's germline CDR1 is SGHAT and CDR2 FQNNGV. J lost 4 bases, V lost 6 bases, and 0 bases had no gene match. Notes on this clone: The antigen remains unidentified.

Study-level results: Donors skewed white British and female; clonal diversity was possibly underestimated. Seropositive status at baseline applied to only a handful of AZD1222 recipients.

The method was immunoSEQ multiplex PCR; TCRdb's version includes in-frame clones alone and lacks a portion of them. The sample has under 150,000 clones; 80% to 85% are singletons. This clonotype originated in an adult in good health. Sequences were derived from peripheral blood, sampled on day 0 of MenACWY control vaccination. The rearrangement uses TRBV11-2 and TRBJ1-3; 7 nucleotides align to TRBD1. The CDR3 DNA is TGTGCCAGCAGGACAGGGGGAAACACCATATATTTT. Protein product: CASRTGGNTIYF. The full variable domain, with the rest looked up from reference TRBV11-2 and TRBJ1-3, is EAGVAQSPRYKIIEKRQSVAFWCNPISGHATLYWYQQILGQGPKLLIQFQNNGVVDDSQLPKDRFSAERLKGVDSTLKIQPAKLEDSAVYLCASRTGGNTIYFGEGSWLTVV.